This T cell receptor (beta chain) was observed in a study of human T cells and chemical hapten exposure (dated by TCRdb to the early 2020s). About the investigation overall: For sensitization, 2% DPC in acetone was applied to a 2 cm by 2 cm area of upper inner arm skin. Weekly therapeutic DPC doses were additionally applied to the scalp of patients throughout the approximately 25-week study period. Patch testing was performed on the upper back with Finn chambers containing 0.01% DPC, and the patch tests were scored after 6 days according to International Contact Dermatitis Research Group standards. Most of the patients in the cohort were female, and the cohort covered alopecia areata with under or over 50% scalp involvement, alopecia totalis and alopecia universalis. Libraries were pooled for sequencing, and per-sample TCR yields varied mainly because of small differences in library volumes within the pool. The study tracked peripheral blood TCR repertoire changes in vivo during primary and secondary sensitization to the hapten diphenylcyclopropenone (DPC) in alopecia patients. Blood samples were taken from patients before sensitization (week 0) and at 2, 6 and about 24 weeks after DPC sensitization. About 30 alopecia patients provided blood for TCR sequencing at one to four time points (pre-sensitization, 2, 6 and 24 weeks). General conclusions and limits of the study: No change with DPC sensitization was found in the number of TCRs above 1 in 1000 frequency, and no evidence of global repertoire structure alterations was found. All patients had alopecia, a presumed autoimmune disease, so their immune response might differ from that of healthy individuals. After repeated subsampling, the strength of the expansion versus patch-test correlation and the threshold at which it became significant changed. The number of PT1 expanded TCRs positively correlated with patch test score, significant at thresholds 8, 16 and 32 but not 4. Expanded TCRs formed significantly more large CDR3 similarity clusters than pre-sensitization or healthy control sets, consistent with antigen-driven responses.

This clonotype was observed at least ten times. There is no known antigen for this receptor. No base quality values were provided; no much bigger clone lies one nucleotide off. To prepare the library, RACE was applied. TCRdb shows the sequencer as NextSeq 500. During library preparation, unique molecular identifiers were attached to individual cDNA molecules so that TCRs could be counted in a quantitative, reproducible way. Both TCR alpha and TCR beta chains were sequenced from each blood RNA sample. Per the authors' processing: The median number of TCRs per sample was roughly 98,000, ranging from 23,224 to 690,600. V, J and CDR3 annotation of the TCR reads was carried out using the Decombinator software suite. To make PS versus PT1 abundance plots, every sample was subsampled to the same number of TCRs (28,000). TCRs were defined as expanded if absent before sensitization and observed at least eight times at the 2-week time point. TCRdb trimmed public reads at Q25 via fastp, called clones via MiXCR and kept in-frame beta chains. When rows share a CDR3 protein, they turn into one entry using the most common DNA and genes. The V and J calls shown here were made by TCRdb, not taken from the authors' results. This sample holds 380,000 or so distinct CDR3 sequences; 4.5% to 5.5% were observed only once. The top ten clonotypes cover around 8.6% of the sample.

CDR1 and CDR2 (SEHNR, FQNEAQ) derive from the germline V gene (reference sequence). Unmatched junction bases come to 11, with V trimmed by 4 bases and J by 4 bases. Counted from cysteine to phenylalanine, this CDR3 has 17 amino acids. Only the CDR3 DNA stays, 51 bases, in frame from base 1. Read against the paper, the sample's time point label means: pre-sensitization, week 0. The sample's treatment or condition label is to be understood as: therapeutic diphenylcyclopropenone sensitization with weekly scalp DPC. Blood at each patch-test visit was drawn before the patch test was applied. Patients were eligible if aged 18 to 70, diagnosed with alopecia and judged suitable for DPC therapy, and pregnant patients were excluded. Total RNA was extracted from unfractionated whole blood that had been collected in Tempus Blood RNA tubes.

This receptor was identified in a woman between 18 and 30 years old with alopecia areata. Some clones in this sample may be carry-over from other donors' samples. Sequencing used whole blood, obtained in connection with sensitization to the hapten diphenylcyclopropenone (DPC). The chain links TRBV7-9 with TRBJ1-5; 9 junctional bases match TRBD1. Here is the DNA: TGTGCCAGCAGCTCGAAAACAAACGACAGGGGGAATCAGCCCCAGCATTTT. It is translated as CASSSKTNDRGNQPQHF. With all but the CDR3 taken from the reference TRBV7-9 and TRBJ1-5 genes, the full variable domain is: DTGVSQNPRHKITKRGQNVTFRCDPISEHNRLYWYRQTLGQGPEFLTYFQNEAQLEKSRLLSDRFSAERPKGSFSTLEIQRTEQGDSAMYLCASSSKTNDRGNQPQHFGDGTRLSIL.